This T cell receptor (beta chain) was captured by sequencing in a study of blood T cell repertoires in COVID-19. Overall study context: Acute-phase and convalescent COVID-19 samples originated in the United States, Italy and Spain. T cells, B-cell-depleted T cells, or PBMCs provided the cDNA or gDNA that served as material.

Germline-derived CDR1 and CDR2 are SNHLY and FYNNEI. The CDR3 loop spans 16 amino acids. V dropped 3 bases and J dropped 4 bases, with 15 bases sitting between them. In the original processing: How many nucleated cells were present was estimated from reference gene primer amplification. Using immunoSEQ multiplex PCR, the repertoire was profiled, and TCRdb retains in-frame clones only, with some absent. V, J and clone size were drawn from that table, and D and trimming were deduced from the DNA. This table has approximately 200,000 clones, approximately 85% appearing once. The sample comprised peripheral blood. The receptor was isolated from a man aged 45-65 years who had recovered from COVID-19. This chain connects TRBV2 to TRBJ2-2; D perhaps matches TRBD1 (5 bases). The CDR3 reads CASSEGQGLSTGELFF. CDR3 nucleotide sequence: TGTGCCAGCAGTGAGGGGCAGGGTCTCAGCACCGGGGAGCTGTTTTTT.